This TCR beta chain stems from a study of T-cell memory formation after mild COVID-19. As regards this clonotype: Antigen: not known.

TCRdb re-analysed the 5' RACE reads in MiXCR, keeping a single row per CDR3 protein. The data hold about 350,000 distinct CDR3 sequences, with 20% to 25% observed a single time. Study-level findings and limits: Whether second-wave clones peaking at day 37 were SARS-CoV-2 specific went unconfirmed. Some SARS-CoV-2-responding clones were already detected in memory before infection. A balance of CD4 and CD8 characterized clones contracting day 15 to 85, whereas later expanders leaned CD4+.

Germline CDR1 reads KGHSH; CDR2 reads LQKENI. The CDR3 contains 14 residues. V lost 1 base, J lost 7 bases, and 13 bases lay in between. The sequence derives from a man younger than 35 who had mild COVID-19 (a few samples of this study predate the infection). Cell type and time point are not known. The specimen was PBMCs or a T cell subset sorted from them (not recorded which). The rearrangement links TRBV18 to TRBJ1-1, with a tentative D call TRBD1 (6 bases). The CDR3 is CASSPLAGELEAFF. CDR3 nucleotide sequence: TGTGCCAGCTCACCACTAGCAGGGGAACTTGAAGCTTTCTTT.